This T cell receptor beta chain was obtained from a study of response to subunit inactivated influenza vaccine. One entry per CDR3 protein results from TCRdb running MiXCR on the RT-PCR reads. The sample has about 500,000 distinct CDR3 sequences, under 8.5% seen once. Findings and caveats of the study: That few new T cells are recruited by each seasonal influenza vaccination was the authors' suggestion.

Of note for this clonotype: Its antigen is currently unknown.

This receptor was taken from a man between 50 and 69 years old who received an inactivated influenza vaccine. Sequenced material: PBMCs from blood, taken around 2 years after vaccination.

The CDR3 nucleotides read TGTGCCAGCAGCTTAGCGTTGAGGGATGGACGAAAACTGTTTTTT. Encoded protein: CASSLALRDGRKLFF. J is TRBJ1-4 and V is TRBV7-2; D gene ambiguous. Germline V gene lookup returns CDR1 SGHTA and CDR2 FQGNSA. Trimming stripped 0 bases from V and 10 bases from J, with 15 bases between. The CDR3 has 15 residues. Filled out from reference TRBV7-2 and TRBJ1-4, the complete variable domain reads GAGVSQSPSNKVTEKGKDVELRCDPISGHTALYWYRQSLGQGLEFLIYFQGNSAPDKSGLPSDRFSAERTGGSVSTLTIQRTQQEDSAVYLCASSLALRDGRKLFFGSGTQLSVL.